The clone carrying this T cell receptor beta chain was counted at least ten times. This specimen comes from a study of T cells after yellow fever vaccination. TCRdb called the 5' RACE reads again in MiXCR, with one record for every CDR3 protein. The top ten hold around 17% of the sample, which has around 500,000 distinct CDR3 sequences, 20% to 25% seen once. The sequences come from PBMCs, collected roughly 20 days after the first yellow fever vaccination. The TCR comes from a man aged 18 to 30 who received the YFV17D yellow fever vaccine.

The CDR3 bases are TGCAGTGCTAGAAAGAACACTGAAGCTTTCTTT. This encodes CSARKNTEAFF. The V gene is TRBV20-1, the J gene TRBJ1-1; D not certain. CDR3 length equals 11 residues. CDR1 and CDR2 from the germline V gene are DFQATT and SNEGSKA (reference sequence). Trimming took off 2 bases at V and 1 base at J, with 2 bases between the two ends.